The 31 T cell receptor beta chains listed next were all sequenced from one sample in a study of cytomegalovirus exposure and HLA in healthy donors. The PCR made use of 60 Vbeta and 13 Jbeta primers. Repertoires were generated with immunoSEQ multiplex PCR, while TCRdb's copy carries only in-frame clones and drops some. The sample includes under 110,000 clones, around 70% of them seen just once. What was sequenced was PBMCs. The receptors were sampled from a boy aged 5-17 years in good health and CMV-seronegative.

This clone was recorded a few times. The chain carries TRBV13 and TRBJ1-1; TRBD1 is a possible D gene (5 bases). Germline loops: CDR1 PRHDT, CDR2 FYEKMQ (reference sequence). V gave up 5 bases and J gave up 1 base, with 17 bases separating them. The CDR3 has 16 amino acids. CDR3 DNA sequence: TGTGCCAGCAGCATGACATGGGACTGGCGGAACACTGAAGCTTTCTTT. Its translation is CASSMTWDWRNTEAFF.

The chain joins TRBV7-8 to TRBJ1-2, with TRBD1 matching 10 bases. V trimming: 0 bases; J trimming: 6 bases; junction bases outside the gene matches: 4. CDR3 length equals 15 residues. Germline V CDR1 and CDR2: SGHVS, FQNEAQ. The chain's CDR3 is CASSLAQGTGDGYTF. The CDR3 bases are TGTGCCAGCAGCTTAGCTCAGGGGACAGGGGATGGCTACACCTTC.

The chain joins TRBV19 to TRBJ2-6; 9 bases align to TRBD1. The trim removed 10 bases at V and 5 bases at J, leaving 6 bases unmatched. Germline V gene data show CDR1 as LNHDA and CDR2 as SQIVND (reference sequence). The CDR3 is 14 amino acids. The CDR3 loop reads CATQTGGWANVLTF. In DNA, the CDR3 is TGTGCCACCCAAACAGGGGGCTGGGCCAACGTCCTGACTTTC.

The rearrangement uses TRBV27 and TRBJ1-5; D is unclear. The V gene lost 4 bases and the J gene lost 2 bases, with 9 bases spanning the gap. The germline V gene has CDR1 MNHEY and CDR2 SMNVEV (reference sequence). This CDR3 has 14 amino acids. CDR3 region: CASSSLDGNQPQHF. The CDR3 DNA reads TGTGCCAGCAGTTCCCTAGACGGCAATCAGCCCCAGCATTTT.

This clone has only a few counts. The junction departs from the called germline gene at one end, perhaps through a read error. The rearrangement uses TRBV6-6 and TRBJ2-7; TRBD1 matches 10 bases. The CDR3 runs to 15 residues. Germline V lookup: CDR1 MNHNY, CDR2 SVGAGI (reference sequence). The CDR3 protein is CASSSDRGRSHEQYF. The CDR3 DNA reads TGTGCCAGCAGCAGCGACAGGGGGCGCTCCCACGAGCAGTACTTC.

This clone was seen a single time. The chain carries TRBV7-9 and TRBJ1-4; 7 bases map to TRBD1. The CDR3 covers 16 residues. Germline CDR1 is SEHNR and CDR2 is FQNEAQ (reference sequence). V trimming: 4 bases; J trimming: 5 bases; junction bases outside the gene matches: 10. CDR3 nucleotides: TGTGCCAGCAGCTGGGTGCGCGACAGGGAGAATGAAAAACTGTTTTTT. It translates to CASSWVRDRENEKLFF.

The chain is built from TRBV28 and TRBJ1-2; TRBD1 aligns across 10 bases. The CDR3 has 14 amino acids. The germline CDR1 and CDR2 sequences are MDHEN and SYDVKM. V shed 6 bases, J shed 5 bases, and the junction held 6 bases outside the gene matches. CDR3 nucleotides: TGTGCCAGCAGACCCGGGGGACAGGGGTATGGCTACACCTTC. It is translated as CASRPGGQGYGYTF.

Only a few counts were recorded for this clone. The rearrangement joins TRBV2 to TRBJ2-5; the match to TRBD2 covers 13 bases. There are 15 residues in the CDR3. CDR1 is SNHLY, CDR2 FYNNEI, per germline. The V gene end was trimmed by 8 bases and the J gene end by 5 bases; junction bases not matched to a gene: 8. This CDR3 reads CASRLTSGGLETQYF. The CDR3 coding sequence is TGTGCCAGCCGCTTGACTAGCGGGGGGTTGGAGACCCAGTACTTC.

This clone was picked up a small number of times. The CDR3 protein is CAWRDTQTGGETQYF. DNA of the CDR3: TGTGCCTGGAGGGATACCCAGACAGGCGGAGAGACCCAGTACTTC. The J gene is TRBJ2-5, the V gene TRBV30; possibly TRBD1 for D (6 bases). Germline CDR1 is GTSNPN and CDR2 is SVGIG (reference sequence). Trimming took off 3 bases at V and 4 bases at J, with 18 bases between the two ends. The CDR3 spans 15 residues.

This rearrangement joins TRBV2 to TRBJ1-6; D unresolved. The CDR3 loop spans 13 amino acids. V was shortened by 4 bases and J by 8 bases, with 9 bases between the two germline ends. From germline, CDR1 is SNHLY and CDR2 FYNNEI. CDR3 protein: CASSVGGYSPLHF. The CDR3 coding sequence is TGTGCCAGCAGTGTGGGAGGTTATTCACCCCTCCACTTT. The entire variable domain, with the rest obtained from reference TRBV2 and TRBJ1-6, is as follows: EPEVTQTPSHQVTQMGQEVILRCVPISNHLYFYWYRQILGQKVEFLVSFYNNEISEKSEIFDDQFSVERPDGSNFTLKIRSTKLEDSAMYFCASSVGGYSPLHFGNGTRLTVT.

The chain joins TRBV9 to TRBJ1-1, with 7 bases identical to TRBD1. This CDR3 has 14 amino acids. The germline V gene has CDR1 SGDLS and CDR2 YYNGEE. Germline trimming cut 2 bases from V and 4 bases from J; bases unmatched to any gene: 5. The CDR3 loop reads CASSVDRVGTEAFF. The CDR3 coding sequence is TGTGCCAGCAGCGTCGACAGGGTTGGCACTGAAGCTTTCTTT.

The chain has TRBV28 and TRBJ1-1; D ambiguous. This CDR3 has 11 residues. V was cut by 7 bases and J by 0 bases, with 3 bases left in between. Germline V CDR1 and CDR2: MDHEN, SYDVKM. The CDR3, as DNA: TGTGCCAGCAACATGAACACTGAAGCTTTCTTT. This encodes CASNMNTEAFF. Complete variable domain (other parts from reference TRBV28 and TRBJ1-1): DVKVTQSSRYLVKRTGEKVFLECVQDMDHENMFWYRQDPGLGLRLIYFSYDVKMKEKGDIPEGYSVSREKKERFSLILESASTNQTSMYLCASNMNTEAFFGQGTRLTVV.

The rearrangement joins TRBV19 to TRBJ1-1, with a possible D match to TRBD1 (5 bases). CDR1 and CDR2 (germline): LNHDA, SQIVND (reference sequence). This CDR3 has 14 amino acids. The V end was cut by 2 bases, the J end by 0 bases, with 7 bases between. The CDR3 coding sequence is TGTGCCAGTAGTATAACAGGTATGAACACTGAAGCTTTCTTT. Amino acid sequence: CASSITGMNTEAFF.

The V call is TRBV29-1, the J call TRBJ1-2, with D perhaps TRBD1 (5 bases). The germline V gene encodes CDR1 SQVTM and CDR2 ANQGSEA. This CDR3 is 17 amino acids long. Trimming left V 3 bases short and J 4 bases short, with 24 bases between. The CDR3 loop is CSVDGAPGGGTLYGYTF. DNA of the CDR3: TGCAGCGTTGATGGGGCTCCGGGCGGGGGGACCCTCTATGGCTACACCTTC.

This clone has a handful of counts. Here the CDR3 DNA reads TGTGCCAGCAGCTTGTTCAGGGGCCCGGAGGGGGCCAACGTCCTGACTTTC. This gives the protein CASSLFRGPEGANVLTF. The chain combines TRBV7-9 with TRBJ2-6, with D possibly matching TRBD1 (6 bases). The CDR3 has 17 amino acids. Germline assignment: CDR1 SEHNR and CDR2 FQNEAQ (reference sequence). V was pared by 3 bases and J by 4 bases, with 16 bases between.

The rearrangement uses TRBV10-3 and TRBJ1-1; 10 nucleotides match TRBD1. The CDR3 has 16 residues. Per germline, CDR1 ENHRY and CDR2 SYGVKD. Unmatched junction bases numbered 15, after V lost 10 bases and J lost 4 bases. CDR3 coding DNA: TGTGCCACCCCCGCGGGACAGGGGAATCTTGGCACTGAAGCTTTCTTT. Translation gives CATPAGQGNLGTEAFF.

The chain links TRBV5-6 to TRBJ2-3, with D possibly being TRBD2 (7 bases). Germline loops: CDR1 SGHDT, CDR2 YYEEEE. V was pared by 4 bases and J by 5 bases, with 17 bases between. There are 15 residues in the CDR3. The CDR3 sequence is CASSRRAGARDTQYF. CDR3 nucleotide sequence: TGTGCCAGCAGCCGGAGGGCGGGGGCTAGAGATACGCAGTATTTT.

The chain combines TRBV5-6 with TRBJ2-3; 8 bases fit TRBD1. Trimming at V came to 4 bases and at J to 3 bases, leaving 7 bases not matched to a gene. The CDR3 covers 15 residues. From germline, CDR1 is SGHDT and CDR2 YYEEEE. Here the CDR3 DNA reads TGTGCCAGCAGCGGCCGGGACAGGAAAACAGATACGCAGTATTTT. Translating gives CASSGRDRKTDTQYF. The full variable domain, in which reference TRBV5-6 and TRBJ2-3 provide the parts outside the CDR3, is DAGVTQSPTHLIKTRGQQVTLRCSPKSGHDTVSWYQQALGQGPQFIFQYYEEEERQRGNFPDRFSGHQFPNYSSELNVNALLLGDSALYLCASSGRDRKTDTQYFGPGTRLTVL.

CDR3 nucleotides: TGTGCCAGTAGTATAAAGGGGCCGAGGACCGGGGAGCTGTTTTTT. Translating it yields CASSIKGPRTGELFF. J is TRBJ2-2 and V is TRBV19, with D perhaps matching TRBD1 (5 bases). Germline-derived CDR1 and CDR2 are LNHDA and SQIVND (reference sequence). Trimming took off 2 bases at V and 5 bases at J, with 12 bases between the two ends. The CDR3 spans 15 residues.

There are many counts of this clone. This chain joins TRBV2 and TRBJ2-7; D may be TRBD2 (6 bases). The germline V gene encodes CDR1 SNHLY and CDR2 FYNNEI. Trimming removed 4 bases at V and 0 bases at J, with 10 bases between. CDR3 length: 14 amino acids. CDR3 in DNA: TGTGCCAGCAGTGCGGGGAGGAACTCCTACGAGCAGTACTTC. Translating it yields CASSAGRNSYEQYF.

The V call is TRBV21-1, the J call TRBJ2-2; the table's D gene call, TRBD2, was not cross checked with the DNA. TRBV21-1 is an annotated pseudogene. The length of the CDR3 is 12 residues. CDR3 residues: CASSPVTGELFF. The CDR3 nucleotides read TGTGCCAGCAGCCCGGTAACCGGGGAGCTGTTTTTT.

The V call is TRBV5-1, the J call TRBJ2-3, with 8 bases identical to TRBD2. The CDR3 is 14 residues long. After removal of 2 bases from V and 10 bases from J, the junction contained 9 bases not matched to a gene. Germline V lookup: CDR1 SGHRS, CDR2 YFSETQ. The CDR3 reads CASSLGAGANSQYF. The CDR3 region has the DNA TGCGCCAGCAGCTTAGGAGCGGGGGCCAACTCGCAGTATTTT.

J is TRBJ1-2 and V is TRBV15, with TRBD1 as a possible D gene (6 bases). The germline V gene encodes CDR1 LNHNV and CDR2 YYDKDF (reference sequence). This CDR3 spans 13 amino acids. With 1 base removed from V and 6 bases from J, the gap between germline ends came to 9 bases. CDR3 DNA: TGTGCCACCAGCAGAGGGGCAGGGGATGGCTACACCTTC. Translating it yields CATSRGAGDGYTF.

The chain is built from TRBV6-5 and TRBJ1-5; 9 bases match TRBD1. J lost 5 bases, V lost 2 bases, and 1 base had no gene match. The CDR3 has 14 residues. Germline CDR1 and CDR2: MNHEY and SVGAGI. The CDR3 DNA reads TGTGCCAGCAGTTACGGGACAGGGTATCAGCCCCAGCATTTT. Its protein product is CASSYGTGYQPQHF.

This chain links TRBV19 with TRBJ1-5; 8 bases are a match to TRBD1. From germline, CDR1 is LNHDA and CDR2 SQIVND (reference sequence). Germline trimming cut 7 bases from V and 5 bases from J; bases unmatched to any gene: 7. The CDR3 runs 14 residues. The CDR3 nucleotides are TGTGCCAGTACAAACGACAGGGGACATCAGCCCCAGCATTTT. Protein product: CASTNDRGHQPQHF. The full variable domain, rest sourced from reference TRBV19 and TRBJ1-5, is DGGITQSPKYLFRKEGQNVTLSCEQNLNHDAMYWYRQDPGQGLRLIYYSQIVNDFQKGDIAEGYSVSREKKESFPLTVTSAQKNPTAFYLCASTNDRGHQPQHFGDGTRLSIL.

The rearrangement links TRBV19 to TRBJ2-1, with TRBD2 matching over 10 bases. Trimming at V came to 6 bases and at J to 4 bases, leaving 6 bases not matched to a gene. CDR1 is LNHDA and CDR2 is SQIVND in the germline V gene (reference sequence). The CDR3 contains 15 residues. The CDR3 bases are TGTGCCAGTAGAGCAGCTAGCGGGGGATACAATGAGCAGTTCTTC. This translates into CASRAASGGYNEQFF. Based on the CDR3 plus reference TRBV19 and TRBJ2-1, the full variable domain is DGGITQSPKYLFRKEGQNVTLSCEQNLNHDAMYWYRQDPGQGLRLIYYSQIVNDFQKGDIAEGYSVSREKKESFPLTVTSAQKNPTAFYLCASRAASGGYNEQFFGPGTRLTVL.

This chain uses TRBV7-9 with TRBJ2-2; D remains unclear. CDR3 length: 13 amino acids. The ends were cut back, 1 base at V and 7 bases at J, with 7 bases in the middle. Germline values: CDR1 SEHNR, CDR2 FQNEAQ (reference sequence). In DNA, the CDR3 is TGTGCCAGCAGCTTAGGGAGCCGCGGGGAGCTGTTTTTT. It translates to CASSLGSRGELFF.

V gene TRBV5-1 combines with J gene TRBJ2-7; D gene unclear. Trimming removed 0 bases at V and 3 bases at J, with 10 bases between. This CDR3 comprises 14 residues. CDR1 SGHRS and CDR2 YFSETQ come from the germline V gene. For the CDR3, the DNA is TGCGCCAGCAGCTTGGGAGACAATAACTACGAGCAGTACTTC. Translated: CASSLGDNNYEQYF.

The rearrangement joins TRBV5-4 to TRBJ1-4; D uncertain. Trimming removed 4 bases at V and 8 bases at J, with 18 bases between. CDR3 length: 15 residues. Germline-derived CDR1 and CDR2 are SGHNT and YYREEE (reference sequence). DNA of the CDR3: TGTGCCAGCAGCGCACACCCGGACGGGGAAGAAAAACTGTTTTTT. Protein: CASSAHPDGEEKLFF.

This clone was observed once. The CDR3 spells CASSPQGPSGYTF. The CDR3 DNA sequence: TGTGCCAGCAGCCCCCAGGGGCCCTCCGGCTACACCTTC. The chain links TRBV7-2 to TRBJ1-2; D might be TRBD1 (6 bases). The germline V gene encodes CDR1 SGHTA and CDR2 FQGNSA. The CDR3 length is 13 residues. Trimming took off 5 bases at V and 8 bases at J, with 15 bases between the two ends.

The CDR3, as DNA: TGCGCCAGCAGTTACTCACAGGGAGACAATCAGCCCCAGCATTTT. This gives the protein CASSYSQGDNQPQHF. V gene TRBV4-1 combines with J gene TRBJ1-5; D is possibly TRBD1 (6 bases). V was clipped by 6 bases and J by 3 bases, with 15 bases between them. The germline gives CDR1 MGHRA, CDR2 YSYEKL. The CDR3 runs to 15 residues.